This T cell receptor (beta chain) derives from a study of CD4 T cells in relation to SARS-CoV-2 and coronaviruses. Study information: TCR beta CDR3s were sequenced after roughly 10-day antigen culture of PBMCs.

Sorted naive or memory CD4+ cells met CEF peptides for over 9 days. The CDR3 runs 13 residues. Germline CDR1 and CDR2: LGHDT and YNNKEL (reference sequence). Trimming shortened V by 1 base and J by 6 bases, and 9 bases separated the two germline ends. This table comes from immunoSEQ multiplex PCR, and its TCRdb copy is limited to in-frame clones, with some not included. The sample yields 35,000 to 50,000 clones, over 75% seen once. A note on this clone: The antigen remains undetermined.

This receptor was taken from an adult with COVID-19. Sequencing was performed on naive CD4+ T cells from PBMCs, cultured in vitro. Subset denoted: naive CD4+ T cells isolated by negative enrichment. The chain recombines TRBV3-1 (or the pseudogene TRBV3-2) with TRBJ2-5; D unclear. This CDR3 is CASSQVPAKTQYF. CDR3 coding DNA: TGTGCCAGCAGCCAAGTCCCAGCCAAGACCCAGTACTTC.